The sequence of this TCR beta chain was determined in a study of blood T cell repertoires in COVID-19. The overall study: COVID-19 samples collected from the United States, Italy and Spain covered acute and convalescent phases. From T cells, B-cell-depleted T cells, or PBMCs came the material, which was cDNA or gDNA.

This clone was seen only a few times. V was pared by 5 bases and J by 8 bases, with 12 bases of the junction left unmatched. The CDR3 extends over 15 amino acids. Germline-derived CDR1 and CDR2 are LNHDA and SQIVND (reference sequence). Original processing methods: From reference gene primer amplification, estimates of nucleated cell counts were derived. Sequencing used immunoSEQ multiplex PCR; TCRdb keeps in-frame clones, though not all of them. The V and J calls and the clone size are those of that table, but D and trimming were determined from the DNA. The sample records around 150,000 clones, approximately 86% being singletons.

This clonotype was obtained from a man aged 70 or older with acute or convalescent COVID-19. Sequencing input: peripheral blood. This rearrangement joins TRBV19 to TRBJ1-2, with TRBD1 matching over 9 bases. CDR3 nucleotide sequence: TGTGCCAGTAGTGCTCCGGGACAGGGCAGAGGGGGCTACACCTTC. Protein product: CASSAPGQGRGGYTF. The complete variable domain, with remaining parts taken from reference TRBV19 and TRBJ1-2, reads DGGITQSPKYLFRKEGQNVTLSCEQNLNHDAMYWYRQDPGQGLRLIYYSQIVNDFQKGDIAEGYSVSREKKESFPLTVTSAQKNPTAFYLCASSAPGQGRGGYTFGSGTRLTVV.